This record concerns one TCR beta chain sequence. Its specificity is unknown. These data originate in a study of memory CD4+ T cells and cytomegalovirus serostatus. Study information: Healthy Belgian adult donors included about nine CMV-positive and some 24 CMV-negative people. Study-wide results and caveats: Suggested: most of the CMV-linked TCR signature lies in CD4+ memory cells. 67 of 164 known CMV-associated TCRbeta sequences appeared in CD4+ memory.

Single viable CD3+CD4+CD8-CD45RO+ cells were sorted as the memory CD4+ T cells. Serum IgG to CMV pp150, pp28, p38 and p52 defined serostatus. Clones were sequenced by immunoSEQ multiplex PCR, and TCRdb holds only the in-frame ones, with some missing. The sample records about 75,000 clones, around 80% being singletons. The CDR3 covers 13 residues. CDR1 SGHNT and CDR2 YYREEE come from the germline V gene (reference sequence). V shed 4 bases and J 6 bases; nucleotides not matched to a gene: 4. The material sequenced was memory CD4+ T cells from blood. The receptor was isolated from an adult in good health and CMV-seropositive. The rearrangement links TRBV5-4 to TRBJ2-1, with 7 positions matching TRBD1. CDR3 region: CASSVGGRNEQFF. In DNA, the CDR3 is TGTGCCAGCAGCGTAGGGGGCCGCAATGAGCAGTTCTTC.